The text below deals with one T cell receptor beta chain. The assay was immunoSEQ multiplex PCR, and TCRdb's table has in-frame clones only and misses some. The data contain roughly 89,000 clones, 91% of them singletons. The data derive from a study of control samples from healthy donors and cancer patients. Material: blood. The sequence was collected from a man aged 45-65 years in good health.

CDR3 loop: CASSEYGDSYNEQFF. In nucleotides, the CDR3 is TGTGCCAGCAGTGAATATGGGGACAGTTACAATGAGCAGTTCTTC. This rearrangement joins TRBV6-1 to TRBJ2-1; 7 bases agree with TRBD1. CDR1 is MNHNS and CDR2 is SASEGT in the germline V gene. The CDR3 contains 15 residues. Unmatched junction bases numbered 5, after V lost 2 bases and J lost 4 bases.